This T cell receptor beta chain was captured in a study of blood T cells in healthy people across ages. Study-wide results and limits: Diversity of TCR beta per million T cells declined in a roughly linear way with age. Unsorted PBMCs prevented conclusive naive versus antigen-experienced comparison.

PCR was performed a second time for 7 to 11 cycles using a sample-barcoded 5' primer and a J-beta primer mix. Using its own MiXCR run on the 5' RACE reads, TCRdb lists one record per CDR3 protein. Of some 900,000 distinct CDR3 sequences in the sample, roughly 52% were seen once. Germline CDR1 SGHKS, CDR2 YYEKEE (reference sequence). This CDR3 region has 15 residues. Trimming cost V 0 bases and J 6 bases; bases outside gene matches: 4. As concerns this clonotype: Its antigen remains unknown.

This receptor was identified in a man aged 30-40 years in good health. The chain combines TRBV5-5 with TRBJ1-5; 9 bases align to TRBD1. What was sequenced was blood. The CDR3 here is CASSLDRGHVQPQHF. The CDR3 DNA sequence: TGTGCCAGCAGCTTGGACAGGGGGCATGTTCAGCCCCAGCATTTT.